One T cell receptor beta chain is described in this entry. This sample was included in a study of blood T cells in healthy people across ages. Combining a sample-barcoded 5' primer with a J-beta primer mix, a second PCR ran for roughly 7 to 12 cycles. TCRdb redid the calling of the 5' RACE reads with MiXCR, one entry per CDR3 protein. The sample records 800,000 to 1,300,000 distinct CDR3 sequences, almost 25% being singletons. V was cut by 5 bases and J by 8 bases, with 16 bases left in between. This CDR3 spans 14 amino acids. The germline gives CDR1 MNHNY, CDR2 SVGAGI (reference sequence). These data also formed part of another study, on T cells of mothers and their children. That work adds: A few mothers and their six children, all healthy Caucasians, donated.

The receptor was isolated from a girl under 10 years old in good health. Source material: blood. This chain uses TRBV6-6 with TRBJ2-1; D uncertain. Written as DNA, the CDR3 is TGTGCCAGCAGTCCCCGCGACCCGCCGGATGAGCAGTTCTTC. Translation: CASSPRDPPDEQFF.